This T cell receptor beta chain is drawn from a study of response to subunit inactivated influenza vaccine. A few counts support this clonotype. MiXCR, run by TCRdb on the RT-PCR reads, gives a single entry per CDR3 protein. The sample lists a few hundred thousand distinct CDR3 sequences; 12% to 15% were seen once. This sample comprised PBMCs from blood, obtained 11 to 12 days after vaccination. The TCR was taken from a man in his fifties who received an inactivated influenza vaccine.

The CDR3 DNA reads TGTGCCAGCAGCTTAATTGCAGGGCATTTTGAAGCTTTCTTT. It codes for CASSLIAGHFEAFF. J is TRBJ1-1 and V is TRBV11-1; D is perhaps TRBD1 (5 bases). The ends were cut back, 2 bases at V and 7 bases at J, with 14 bases in the middle. The CDR3 is 14 residues long. CDR1 is SGHAT and CDR2 is FQDESV in the germline V gene (reference sequence).